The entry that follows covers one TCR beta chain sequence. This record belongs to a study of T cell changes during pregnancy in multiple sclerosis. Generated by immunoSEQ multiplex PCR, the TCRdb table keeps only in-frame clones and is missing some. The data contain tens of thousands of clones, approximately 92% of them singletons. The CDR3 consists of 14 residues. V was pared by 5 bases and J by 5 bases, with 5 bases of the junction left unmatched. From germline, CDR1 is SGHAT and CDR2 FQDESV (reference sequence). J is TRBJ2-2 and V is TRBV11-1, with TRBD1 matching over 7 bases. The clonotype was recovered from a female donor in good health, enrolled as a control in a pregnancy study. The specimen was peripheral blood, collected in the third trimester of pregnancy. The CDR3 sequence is CASSPRTGTGELFF. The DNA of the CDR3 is TGTGCCAGCAGCCCGAGGACAGGTACCGGGGAGCTGTTTTTT.